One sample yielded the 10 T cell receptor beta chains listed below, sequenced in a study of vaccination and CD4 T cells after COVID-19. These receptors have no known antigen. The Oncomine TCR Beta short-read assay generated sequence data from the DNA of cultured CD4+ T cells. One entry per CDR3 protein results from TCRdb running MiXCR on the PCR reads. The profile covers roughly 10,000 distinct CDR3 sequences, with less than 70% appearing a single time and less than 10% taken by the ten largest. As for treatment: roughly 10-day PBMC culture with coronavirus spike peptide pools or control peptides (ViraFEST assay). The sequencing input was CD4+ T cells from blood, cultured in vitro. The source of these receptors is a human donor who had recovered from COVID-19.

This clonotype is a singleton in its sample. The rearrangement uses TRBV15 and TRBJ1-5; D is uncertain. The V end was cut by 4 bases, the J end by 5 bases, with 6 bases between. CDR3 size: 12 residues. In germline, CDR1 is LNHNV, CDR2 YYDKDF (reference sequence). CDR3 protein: CATSIPHQPQHF. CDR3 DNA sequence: TGTGCCACCAGCATACCCCATCAGCCCCAGCATTTT.

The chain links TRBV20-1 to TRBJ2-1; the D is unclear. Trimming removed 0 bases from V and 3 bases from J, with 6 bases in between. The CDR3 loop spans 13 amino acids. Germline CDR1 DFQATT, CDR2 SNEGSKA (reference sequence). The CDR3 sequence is CSARDPLYNEQFF. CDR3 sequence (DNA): TGCAGTGCTAGAGATCCACTCTACAATGAGCAGTTCTTC.

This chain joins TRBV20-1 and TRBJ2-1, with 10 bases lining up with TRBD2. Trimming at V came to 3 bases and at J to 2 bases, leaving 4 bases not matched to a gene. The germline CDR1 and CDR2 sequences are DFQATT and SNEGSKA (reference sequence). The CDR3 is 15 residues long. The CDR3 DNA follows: TGCAGTGCTAGCCGGACTAGCGGCGCCTACAATGAGCAGTTCTTC. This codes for CSASRTSGAYNEQFF.

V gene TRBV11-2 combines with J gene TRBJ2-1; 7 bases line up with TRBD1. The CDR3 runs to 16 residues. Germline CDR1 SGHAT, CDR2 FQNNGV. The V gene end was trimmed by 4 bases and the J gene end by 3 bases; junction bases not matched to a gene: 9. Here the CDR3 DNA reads TGTGCCAGCAGCTCTCGATTGGACAGGAGCTACAATGAGCAGTTCTTC. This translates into CASSSRLDRSYNEQFF. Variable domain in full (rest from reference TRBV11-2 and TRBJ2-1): EAGVAQSPRYKIIEKRQSVAFWCNPISGHATLYWYQQILGQGPKLLIQFQNNGVVDDSQLPKDRFSAERLKGVDSTLKIQPAKLEDSAVYLCASSSRLDRSYNEQFFGPGTRLTVL.

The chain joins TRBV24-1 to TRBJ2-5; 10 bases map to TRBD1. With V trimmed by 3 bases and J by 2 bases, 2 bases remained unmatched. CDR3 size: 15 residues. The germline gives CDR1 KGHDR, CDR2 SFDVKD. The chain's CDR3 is CATSDQGQGQETQYF. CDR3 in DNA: TGTGCCACCAGTGATCAGGGACAGGGGCAAGAGACCCAGTACTTC.

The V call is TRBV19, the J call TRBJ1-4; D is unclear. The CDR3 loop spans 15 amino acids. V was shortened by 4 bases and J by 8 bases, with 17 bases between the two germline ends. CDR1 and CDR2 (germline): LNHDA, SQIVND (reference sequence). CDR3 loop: CASSNNRRGGEKLFF. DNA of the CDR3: TGTGCCAGTAGTAACAACAGAAGAGGAGGGGAAAAACTGTTTTTT. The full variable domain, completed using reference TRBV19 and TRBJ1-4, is DGGITQSPKYLFRKEGQNVTLSCEQNLNHDAMYWYRQDPGQGLRLIYYSQIVNDFQKGDIAEGYSVSREKKESFPLTVTSAQKNPTAFYLCASSNNRRGGEKLFFGSGTQLSVL.

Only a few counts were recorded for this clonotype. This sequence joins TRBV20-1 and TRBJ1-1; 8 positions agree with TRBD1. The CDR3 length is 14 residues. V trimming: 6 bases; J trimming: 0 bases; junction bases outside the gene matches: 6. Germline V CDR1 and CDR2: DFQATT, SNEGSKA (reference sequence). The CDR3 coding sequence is TGCAGTGCCAATCGACAGGGGATGAACACTGAAGCTTTCTTT. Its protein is CSANRQGMNTEAFF.

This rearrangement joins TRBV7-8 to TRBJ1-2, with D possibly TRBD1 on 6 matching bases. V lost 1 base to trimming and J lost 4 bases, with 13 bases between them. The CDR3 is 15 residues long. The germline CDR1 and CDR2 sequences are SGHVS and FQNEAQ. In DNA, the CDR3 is TGTGCCAGCAGCTTAGGGGGAGGACAGAGCTATGGCTACACCTTC. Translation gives CASSLGGGQSYGYTF.

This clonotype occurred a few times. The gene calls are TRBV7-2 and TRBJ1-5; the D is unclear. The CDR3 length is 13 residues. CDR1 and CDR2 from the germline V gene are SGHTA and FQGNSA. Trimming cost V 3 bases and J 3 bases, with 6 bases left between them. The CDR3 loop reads CASSFSPNQPQHF. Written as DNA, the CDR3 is TGTGCCAGCAGCTTTTCACCCAATCAGCCCCAGCATTTT.

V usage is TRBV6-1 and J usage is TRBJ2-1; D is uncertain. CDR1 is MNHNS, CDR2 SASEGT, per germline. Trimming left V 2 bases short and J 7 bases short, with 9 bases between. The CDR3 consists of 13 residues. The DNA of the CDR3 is TGTGCCAGCAGTGAACGGCAGAGGAATGAGCAGTTCTTC. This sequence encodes CASSERQRNEQFF.